Listed here are 29 T cell receptor beta chains from one sample, sequenced in a study of shared clonotypes between healthy human individuals. The table came from immunoSEQ multiplex PCR; TCRdb's copy has only in-frame clones and leaves some out. The data contain approximately 100,000 clones, under 70% of them singletons. The specimen was memory CD8+ T cells sorted from blood. The subset here: CD45RO+ cells pooled with CCR7-negative TemRA cells. Receptors were obtained from a woman in her 30s in good health.

The gene calls are TRBV2 and TRBJ1-5; tentatively, D is TRBD1 (6 bases). This CDR3 contains 14 residues. V lost 6 bases, J lost 0 bases, and 9 bases lay in between. Germline V gives CDR1 SNHLY, CDR2 FYNNEI. The CDR3 bases are TGTGCCAGCAGCCGGACAGATAGCAATCAGCCCCAGCATTTT. It is translated as CASSRTDSNQPQHF.

In its sample, this clone was seen a few times. The CDR3 DNA reads as TGTGCCAGCAGCTTCGGGACAGGGACCAGCTCCTACAATGAGCAGTTCTTC. Translated: CASSFGTGTSSYNEQFF. J is TRBJ2-1 and V is TRBV7-2; 9 positions match TRBD1. Unmatched junction bases numbered 6, after V lost 3 bases and J lost 0 bases. This CDR3 comprises 17 residues. CDR1 is SGHTA and CDR2 is FQGNSA in the germline V gene. Complete variable domain (other parts from reference TRBV7-2 and TRBJ2-1): GAGVSQSPSNKVTEKGKDVELRCDPISGHTALYWYRQSLGQGLEFLIYFQGNSAPDKSGLPSDRFSAERTGGSVSTLTIQRTQQEDSAVYLCASSFGTGTSSYNEQFFGPGTRLTVL.

As DNA, the CDR3 is TGTGCCAGCAATAGGCGGCAGGACCAAGAGACCCAGTACTTC. Protein product: CASNRRQDQETQYF. The rearrangement uses TRBV2 and TRBJ2-5; no reliable D call. Trimming left V 7 bases short and J 0 bases short, with 12 bases between. Germline V lookup: CDR1 SNHLY, CDR2 FYNNEI. This CDR3 is 14 amino acids long. The complete variable domain, with remaining parts taken from reference TRBV2 and TRBJ2-5, reads EPEVTQTPSHQVTQMGQEVILRCVPISNHLYFYWYRQILGQKVEFLVSFYNNEISEKSEIFDDQFSVERPDGSNFTLKIRSTKLEDSAMYFCASNRRQDQETQYFGPGTRLLVL.

This clone turned up a few times. V and J are TRBV7-9 and TRBJ2-7; 7 bases align to TRBD1. Losses at the gene ends were 3 bases for V and 2 bases for J; bases not matched to a gene: 7. CDR3 length: 15 amino acids. Germline V lookup: CDR1 SEHNR, CDR2 FQNEAQ (reference sequence). The CDR3: CASSFGTGDTYEQYF. Here the CDR3 DNA reads TGTGCCAGCAGCTTCGGTACAGGGGATACCTACGAGCAGTACTTC.

This clone was found a few times. This chain links TRBV6-6 with TRBJ2-1; perhaps TRBD2 as D (5 bases). The CDR3 loop spans 12 amino acids. Trimming cost V 8 bases and J 6 bases, with 11 bases left between them. In germline, CDR1 is MNHNY, CDR2 SVGAGI (reference sequence). In DNA form, the CDR3 reads TGTGCCAGCGGGAGTTTGATCAATGAGCAGTTCTTC. As protein: CASGSLINEQFF.

The chain employs TRBV2 and TRBJ2-7; D is perhaps TRBD1 (6 bases). V was trimmed by 8 bases and J by 3 bases, leaving 11 bases between them. The CDR3 is made up of 12 amino acids. Germline CDR1 and CDR2: SNHLY and FYNNEI. The CDR3 loop is CASGGRLYEQYF. The DNA of the CDR3 is TGTGCCAGCGGGGGCCGCCTCTACGAGCAGTACTTC.

The chain employs TRBV18 and TRBJ2-5; no reliable D call. This CDR3 has 12 amino acids. Germline CDR1 and CDR2: KGHSH and LQKENI. The V gene lost 2 bases and the J gene lost 1 base, with 2 bases spanning the gap. The chain's CDR3 is CASSPSQETQYF. In DNA form, the CDR3 reads TGTGCCAGCTCACCAAGCCAAGAGACCCAGTACTTC.

This clone was seen a few times. The V call is TRBV19, the J call TRBJ2-7, with 8 bases fitting TRBD2. Trimming at V came to 3 bases and at J to 5 bases, leaving 6 bases not matched to a gene. Germline V gene data show CDR1 as LNHDA and CDR2 as SQIVND (reference sequence). This CDR3 is built from 14 residues. CDR3 coding DNA: TGTGCCAGTAGTATTGGTGGTAGCGGGAACGAGCAGTACTTC. Protein product: CASSIGGSGNEQYF. The variable domain in full, completed from reference TRBV19 and TRBJ2-7, reads DGGITQSPKYLFRKEGQNVTLSCEQNLNHDAMYWYRQDPGQGLRLIYYSQIVNDFQKGDIAEGYSVSREKKESFPLTVTSAQKNPTAFYLCASSIGGSGNEQYFGPGTRLTVT.

The chain links TRBV28 to TRBJ1-2; D is ambiguous. The CDR3 sequence is 11 residues long. Germline CDR1 and CDR2: MDHEN and SYDVKM. The germline V and J ends were trimmed by 5 bases and 1 base, with 2 bases remaining between them. The CDR3 sequence: CASSNNYGYTF. For the CDR3, the DNA is TGTGCCAGCAGTAATAACTATGGCTACACCTTC.

The CDR3 DNA reads as TGTGCCAGCATTCTTACCCAGGGGACTGAAGCTTTCTTT. It yields the protein CASILTQGTEAFF. This chain links TRBV6-5 with TRBJ1-1, with TRBD1 as a possible D gene (6 bases). The germline CDR1 and CDR2 sequences are MNHEY and SVGAGI. The V end lost 7 bases, the J end lost 5 bases, and 14 bases lay between the germline ends. The CDR3 sequence is 13 residues long.

The V and J genes are TRBV19 and TRBJ2-7; 7 positions agree with TRBD2. Looked up from germline, CDR1 is LNHDA and CDR2 is SQIVND (reference sequence). Trimming cost V 4 bases and J 4 bases; bases outside gene matches: 4. The CDR3 loop spans 13 amino acids. In DNA, the CDR3 is TGTGCCAGTAGTAGCGGGAGAGGGTACGAGCAGTACTTC. Amino acids: CASSSGRGYEQYF.

This chain joins TRBV5-1 and TRBJ2-1; TRBD2 might be the D (5 bases). The V end lost 1 base, the J end lost 8 bases, and 16 bases lay between the germline ends. This CDR3 is built from 15 residues. Germline values: CDR1 SGHRS, CDR2 YFSETQ. The CDR3 here is CASSLPGKLSDEQFF. For the CDR3, the DNA is TGCGCCAGCAGCTTGCCCGGGAAACTATCGGATGAGCAGTTCTTC.

V and J are TRBV6-5 and TRBJ1-2; 7 bases map to TRBD1. The CDR3 loop spans 15 amino acids. Germline assignment: CDR1 MNHEY and CDR2 SVGAGI. After removal of 6 bases from V and 1 base from J, the junction contained 8 bases not matched to a gene. CDR3 region: CASSRDSNLNYGYTF. CDR3 DNA: TGTGCCAGCAGCCGGGACAGCAACCTTAACTATGGCTACACCTTC.

CDR3 sequence: CASSLATGTSGRAGELFF. The CDR3 DNA reads TGTGCCAGCAGCTTAGCGACGGGGACTAGCGGGAGAGCCGGGGAGCTGTTTTTT. This sequence joins TRBV7-6 and TRBJ2-2, with 14 bases matching TRBD2. The trim removed 0 bases at V and 6 bases at J, leaving 6 bases unmatched. This CDR3 is built from 18 residues. The germline V gene has CDR1 SGHVS and CDR2 FNYEAQ.

This clone came up many times. This sequence joins TRBV19 and TRBJ2-3; D remains ambiguous. Trimming pared 5 bases from V and 3 bases from J, leaving 21 bases between. Germline values: CDR1 LNHDA, CDR2 SQIVND (reference sequence). The CDR3 consists of 17 residues. CDR3 nucleotides: TGTGCCAGTAGTCTTCGGATAAGCCGTGGATTTACAGATACGCAGTATTTT. Amino acid sequence: CASSLRISRGFTDTQYF.

This chain joins TRBV4-1 and TRBJ2-2, with 15 bases aligning to TRBD2. Looked up from germline, CDR1 is MGHRA and CDR2 is YSYEKL. With 3 bases clipped from V and 1 base from J, the junction kept 3 bases outside the gene matches. There are 18 residues in the CDR3. As DNA, the CDR3 is TGCGCCAGCAGCCAGTCGGGACTAGCGGGAGGGAACACCGGGGAGCTGTTTTTT. Its translation is CASSQSGLAGGNTGELFF.

The genes are TRBV2 and TRBJ2-7, with a weak D call TRBD2 (6 bases). V shed 8 bases and J shed 4 bases, with 12 bases lying between them. The CDR3 is 12 amino acids. Germline assignment: CDR1 SNHLY and CDR2 FYNNEI. The CDR3 protein is CASRRGIYEQYF. For the CDR3, the DNA is TGTGCCAGCCGGAGGGGTATTTACGAGCAGTACTTC.

V and J are TRBV5-4 and TRBJ2-7; 8 bases line up with TRBD1. Germline V gives CDR1 SGHNT, CDR2 YYREEE (reference sequence). V was clipped by 4 bases and J by 0 bases; unmatched bases: 6. There are 15 residues in the CDR3. CDR3 coding DNA: TGTGCCAGCAGCCCAGGGACAGGTAGCTCCTACGAGCAGTACTTC. This gives the protein CASSPGTGSSYEQYF.

This chain connects TRBV9 to TRBJ2-7, with 7 bases fitting TRBD1. CDR3 length: 14 residues. The V gene's germline CDR1 is SGDLS and CDR2 YYNGEE. V lost 3 bases to trimming and J lost 5 bases; unmatched junction nucleotides: 8. DNA for the CDR3: TGTGCCAGCAGCGAGAGACAGGGTTTCCACGAGCAGTACTTC. Encoded protein: CASSERQGFHEQYF.

This clone has a count of ten or more. The rearrangement uses TRBV6-6 and TRBJ2-3; D is undetermined. The CDR3 length is 13 residues. Trimming cost V 2 bases and J 2 bases, with 5 bases left between them. Germline CDR1 is MNHNY and CDR2 is SVGAGI (reference sequence). CDR3 in DNA: TGTGCCAGCAGTTACACGGCCACAGATACGCAGTATTTT. It encodes CASSYTATDTQYF.

Here the CDR3 DNA reads TGCGCCAGCAGCCAAAAAAGTTATAGCAATCAGCCCCAGCATTTT. Translated, it gives CASSQKSYSNQPQHF. The genes are TRBV4-1 and TRBJ1-5; D gene ambiguous. This CDR3 comprises 15 residues. Trimming took off 2 bases at V and 0 bases at J, with 8 bases between the two ends. Germline CDR1 and CDR2: MGHRA and YSYEKL.

This sequence joins TRBV7-9 and TRBJ1-2; D is ambiguous. Trimming removed 1 base from V and 6 bases from J, with 6 bases in between. CDR3 length equals 12 residues. From germline, CDR1 is SEHNR and CDR2 FQNEAQ (reference sequence). The CDR3 DNA follows: TGTGCCAGCAGCTTAGACGGCCATGGCTACACCTTC. Its protein product is CASSLDGHGYTF.

This rearrangement joins TRBV6-1 to TRBJ2-7; the D is unclear. Trimming left V 6 bases short and J 0 bases short, with 15 bases between. Per germline, CDR1 MNHNS and CDR2 SASEGT. The CDR3 runs 15 residues. CDR3 nucleotides: TGTGCCAGCAGCAACTTAGGGCATTACTCCTACGAGCAGTACTTC. It translates to CASSNLGHYSYEQYF.

The chain combines TRBV11-2 with TRBJ1-3; D gene ambiguous. Trimming took 3 bases from V and 0 from J, leaving 15 bases between them. The CDR3 has 17 amino acids. In germline, CDR1 is SGHAT, CDR2 FQNNGV. Here the CDR3 reads CASSFEQPANSGNTIYF. CDR3 nucleotide sequence: TGTGCCAGCAGCTTCGAACAGCCTGCAAACTCTGGAAACACCATATATTTT.

This chain links TRBV4-1 with TRBJ2-1; a possible D gene is TRBD1 (5 bases). Trimming removed 0 bases from V and 6 bases from J, with 12 bases in between. The CDR3 runs to 15 residues. Germline loops: CDR1 MGHRA, CDR2 YSYEKL. In nucleotides, the CDR3 is TGCGCCAGCAGCCAAGATCAAGGGGCCGCCAATGAGCAGTTCTTC. It specifies CASSQDQGAANEQFF.

This clone has a single count. The chain joins TRBV28 to TRBJ2-7; D not resolved. Germline loops: CDR1 MDHEN, CDR2 SYDVKM. There are 13 residues in the CDR3. The V gene lost 4 bases and the J gene lost 0 bases, with 7 bases spanning the gap. CDR3 region: CASSSTLSYEQYF. As DNA, the CDR3 is TGTGCCAGCAGTTCAACCCTCTCCTACGAGCAGTACTTC.

This clone is a singleton in its sample. The V gene is TRBV5-6, the J gene TRBJ2-5; 7 bases line up with TRBD2. After removal of 0 bases from V and 3 bases from J, the junction contained 2 bases not matched to a gene. The CDR3 contains 14 residues. Germline values: CDR1 SGHDT, CDR2 YYEEEE. As DNA, the CDR3 is TGTGCCAGCAGCTTGGCCGCGGGAGAAGAGACCCAGTACTTC. This translates into CASSLAAGEETQYF.

J is TRBJ1-4 and V is TRBV11-2; D gene unclear. Looked up from germline, CDR1 is SGHAT and CDR2 is FQNNGV. V dropped 2 bases and J dropped 7 bases, with 11 bases sitting between them. This CDR3 spans 14 amino acids. CDR3 in DNA: TGTGCCAGCAGCTTACAGCGAGACTCTGAAAAACTGTTTTTT. Translating it yields CASSLQRDSEKLFF. Looking up the rest from reference TRBV11-2 and TRBJ1-4 gives the full variable domain: EAGVAQSPRYKIIEKRQSVAFWCNPISGHATLYWYQQILGQGPKLLIQFQNNGVVDDSQLPKDRFSAERLKGVDSTLKIQPAKLEDSAVYLCASSLQRDSEKLFFGSGTQLSVL.

The V call is TRBV15, the J call TRBJ2-7; 11 bases line up with TRBD2. Trimming at V came to 1 base and at J to 7 bases, leaving 12 bases not matched to a gene. Germline V lookup: CDR1 LNHNV, CDR2 YYDKDF (reference sequence). The CDR3 runs 17 residues. The DNA of the CDR3 is TGTGCCACCAGCAGAGGACTAGCGGGAACCGTTCCGGGGGAGCAGTACTTC. Translating gives CATSRGLAGTVPGEQYF.